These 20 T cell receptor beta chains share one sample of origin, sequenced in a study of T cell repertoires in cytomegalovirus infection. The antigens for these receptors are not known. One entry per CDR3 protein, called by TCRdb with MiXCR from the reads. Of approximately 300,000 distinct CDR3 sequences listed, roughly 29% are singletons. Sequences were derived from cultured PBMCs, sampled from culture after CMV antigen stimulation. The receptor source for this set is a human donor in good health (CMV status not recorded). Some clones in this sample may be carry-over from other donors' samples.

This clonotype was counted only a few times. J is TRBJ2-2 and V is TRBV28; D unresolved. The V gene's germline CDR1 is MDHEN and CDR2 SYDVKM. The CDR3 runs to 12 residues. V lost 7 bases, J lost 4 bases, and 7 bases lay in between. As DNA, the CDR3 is TGTGCCAGCAACCCGACCACCGGGGAGCTGTTTTTT. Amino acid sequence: CASNPTTGELFF.

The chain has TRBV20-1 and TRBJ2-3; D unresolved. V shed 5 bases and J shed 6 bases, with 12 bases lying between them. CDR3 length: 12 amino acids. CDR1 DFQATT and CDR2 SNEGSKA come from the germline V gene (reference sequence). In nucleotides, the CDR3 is TGCAGTGCTCCGGGTGGTACGGATACGCAGTATTTT. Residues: CSAPGGTDTQYF.

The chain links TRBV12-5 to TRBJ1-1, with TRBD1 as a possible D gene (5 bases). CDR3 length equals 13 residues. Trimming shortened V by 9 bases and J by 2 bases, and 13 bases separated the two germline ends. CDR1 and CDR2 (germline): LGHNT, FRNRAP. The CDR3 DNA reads TGTGCTAGCCTCTGGGGGGGTAACACTGAAGCTTTCTTT. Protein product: CASLWGGNTEAFF.

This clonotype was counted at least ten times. CDR3 in amino acids: CASSLEKKREGRETQYF. CDR3 bases: TGTGCCAGCAGCTTAGAAAAAAAGCGGGAGGGCCGCGAGACCCAGTACTTC. This sequence joins TRBV7-6 and TRBJ2-5; 10 bases fit TRBD2. V lost 1 base and J lost 5; bases outside the gene matches: 10. CDR1 and CDR2 (germline): SGHVS, FNYEAQ. CDR3 length equals 17 residues.

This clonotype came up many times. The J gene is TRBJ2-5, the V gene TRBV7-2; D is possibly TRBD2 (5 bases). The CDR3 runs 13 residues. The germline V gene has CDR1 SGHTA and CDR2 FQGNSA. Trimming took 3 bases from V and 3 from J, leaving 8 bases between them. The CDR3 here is CASSFWGEETQYF. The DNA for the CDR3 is TGTGCCAGCAGCTTTTGGGGAGAAGAGACCCAGTACTTC. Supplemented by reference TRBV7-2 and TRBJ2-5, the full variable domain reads GAGVSQSPSNKVTEKGKDVELRCDPISGHTALYWYRQSLGQGLEFLIYFQGNSAPDKSGLPSDRFSAERTGGSVSTLTIQRTQQEDSAVYLCASSFWGEETQYFGPGTRLLVL.

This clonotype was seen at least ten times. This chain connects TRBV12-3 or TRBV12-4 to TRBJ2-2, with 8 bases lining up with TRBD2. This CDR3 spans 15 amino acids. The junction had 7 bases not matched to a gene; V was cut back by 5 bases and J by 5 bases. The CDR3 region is CASSPGTSGTGELFF. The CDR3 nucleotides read TGTGCCAGCAGTCCCGGGACTAGTGGGACCGGGGAGCTGTTTTTT.

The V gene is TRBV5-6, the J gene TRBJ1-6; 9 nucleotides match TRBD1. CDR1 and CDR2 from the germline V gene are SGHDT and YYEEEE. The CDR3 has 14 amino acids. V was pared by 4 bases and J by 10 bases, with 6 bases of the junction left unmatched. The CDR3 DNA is TGTGCCAGCAGCATCCTGGACAGGGGATCACCCCTCCACTTT. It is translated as CASSILDRGSPLHF.

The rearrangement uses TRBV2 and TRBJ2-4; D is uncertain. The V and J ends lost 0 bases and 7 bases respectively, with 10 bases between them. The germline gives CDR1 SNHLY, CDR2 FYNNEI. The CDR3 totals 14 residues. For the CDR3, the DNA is TGTGCCAGCAGTGAAGCGGTCCTTTTCAACATTCAGTACTTC. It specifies CASSEAVLFNIQYF.

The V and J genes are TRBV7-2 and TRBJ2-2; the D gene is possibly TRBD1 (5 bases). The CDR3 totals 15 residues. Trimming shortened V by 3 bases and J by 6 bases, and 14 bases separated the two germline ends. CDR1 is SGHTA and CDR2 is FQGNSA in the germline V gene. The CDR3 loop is CASSFAGYSSGELFF. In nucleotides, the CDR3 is TGTGCCAGCAGCTTCGCAGGGTATAGTTCCGGGGAGCTGTTTTTT.

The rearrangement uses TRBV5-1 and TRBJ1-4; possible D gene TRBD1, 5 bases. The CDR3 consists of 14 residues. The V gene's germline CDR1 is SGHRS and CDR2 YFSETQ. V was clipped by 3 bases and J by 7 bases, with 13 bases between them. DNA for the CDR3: TGCGCCAGCAGCTCGGACGGGGGAGGTGAAAAACTGTTTTTT. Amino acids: CASSSDGGGEKLFF.

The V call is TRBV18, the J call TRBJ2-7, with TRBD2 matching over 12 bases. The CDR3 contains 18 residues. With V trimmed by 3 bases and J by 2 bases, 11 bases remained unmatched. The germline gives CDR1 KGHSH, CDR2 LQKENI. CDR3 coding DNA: TGTGCCAGCTCACCGTACGCAGCGACTAGCGGGAGCACCTACGAGCAGTACTTC. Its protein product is CASSPYAATSGSTYEQYF.

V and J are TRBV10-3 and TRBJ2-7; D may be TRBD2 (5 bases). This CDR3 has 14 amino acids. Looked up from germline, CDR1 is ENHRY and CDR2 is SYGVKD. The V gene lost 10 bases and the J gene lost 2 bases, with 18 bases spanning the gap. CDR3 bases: TGTGCCACCTCGGACTCCTCGGGCCCCTACGAGCAGTACTTC. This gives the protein CATSDSSGPYEQYF.

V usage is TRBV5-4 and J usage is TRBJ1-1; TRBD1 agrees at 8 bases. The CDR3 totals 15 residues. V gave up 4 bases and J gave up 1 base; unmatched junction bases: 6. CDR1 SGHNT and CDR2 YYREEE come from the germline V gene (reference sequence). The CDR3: CASSPRQGTNTEAFF. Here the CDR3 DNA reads TGTGCCAGCAGCCCAAGACAGGGGACGAACACTGAAGCTTTCTTT.

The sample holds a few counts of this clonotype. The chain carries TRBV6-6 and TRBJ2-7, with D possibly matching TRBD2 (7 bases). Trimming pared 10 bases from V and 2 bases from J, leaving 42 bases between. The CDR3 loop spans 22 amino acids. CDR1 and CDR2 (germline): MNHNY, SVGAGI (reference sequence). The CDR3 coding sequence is TGTGCCACTTACCGGGGGGCGGCTAGCGGTCGGCCGGGGGAGAGTTATCCCTACGAGCAGTACTTC. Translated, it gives CATYRGAASGRPGESYPYEQYF.

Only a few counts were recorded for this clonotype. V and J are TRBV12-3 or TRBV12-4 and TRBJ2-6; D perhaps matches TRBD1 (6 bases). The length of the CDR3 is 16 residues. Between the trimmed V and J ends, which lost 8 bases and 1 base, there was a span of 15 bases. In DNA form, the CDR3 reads TGTGCCAGCGTCGAAGGGGGAAGGTCTGGGGCCAACGTCCTGACTTTC. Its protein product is CASVEGGRSGANVLTF.

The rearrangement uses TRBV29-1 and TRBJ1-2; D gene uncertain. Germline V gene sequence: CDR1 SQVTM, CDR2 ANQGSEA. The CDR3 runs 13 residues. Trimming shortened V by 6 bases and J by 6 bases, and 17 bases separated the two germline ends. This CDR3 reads CSVPKQGLDGYTF. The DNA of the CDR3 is TGCAGCGTCCCAAAACAAGGGTTGGATGGCTACACCTTC.

For the CDR3, the DNA is TGTGCCAGCAGCTCCGTGGGCGGGAAGTACGAGCAGTACTTC. It is translated as CASSSVGGKYEQYF. The V call is TRBV7-2, the J call TRBJ2-7, with D perhaps matching TRBD2 (6 bases). The CDR3 covers 14 residues. V was cut by 4 bases and J by 4 bases, with 14 bases left in between. Looked up from germline, CDR1 is SGHTA and CDR2 is FQGNSA.

The CDR3 reads CAWSVRGDYGYTF. CDR3 sequence (DNA): TGTGCCTGGAGTGTACGAGGGGACTATGGCTACACCTTC. The V call is TRBV30, the J call TRBJ1-2; possible D gene TRBD1, 5 bases. V was cut by 0 bases and J by 3 bases, with 8 bases left in between. CDR3 length equals 13 residues. Germline V gene lookup returns CDR1 GTSNPN and CDR2 SVGIG (reference sequence).

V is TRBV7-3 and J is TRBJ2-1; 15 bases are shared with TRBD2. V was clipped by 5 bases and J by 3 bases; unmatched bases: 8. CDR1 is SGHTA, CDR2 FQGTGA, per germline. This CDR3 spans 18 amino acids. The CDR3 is CASSPEGLAGGGYNEQFF. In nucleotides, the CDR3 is TGTGCCAGCAGCCCCGAGGGACTAGCGGGAGGAGGCTACAATGAGCAGTTCTTC.

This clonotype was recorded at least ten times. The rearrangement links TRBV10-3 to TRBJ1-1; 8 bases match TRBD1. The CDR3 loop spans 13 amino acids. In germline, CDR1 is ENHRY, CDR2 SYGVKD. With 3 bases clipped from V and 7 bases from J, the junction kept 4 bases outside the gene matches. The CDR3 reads CAISDRTGNEAFF. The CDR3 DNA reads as TGTGCCATCAGTGATCGGACAGGGAATGAAGCTTTCTTT.